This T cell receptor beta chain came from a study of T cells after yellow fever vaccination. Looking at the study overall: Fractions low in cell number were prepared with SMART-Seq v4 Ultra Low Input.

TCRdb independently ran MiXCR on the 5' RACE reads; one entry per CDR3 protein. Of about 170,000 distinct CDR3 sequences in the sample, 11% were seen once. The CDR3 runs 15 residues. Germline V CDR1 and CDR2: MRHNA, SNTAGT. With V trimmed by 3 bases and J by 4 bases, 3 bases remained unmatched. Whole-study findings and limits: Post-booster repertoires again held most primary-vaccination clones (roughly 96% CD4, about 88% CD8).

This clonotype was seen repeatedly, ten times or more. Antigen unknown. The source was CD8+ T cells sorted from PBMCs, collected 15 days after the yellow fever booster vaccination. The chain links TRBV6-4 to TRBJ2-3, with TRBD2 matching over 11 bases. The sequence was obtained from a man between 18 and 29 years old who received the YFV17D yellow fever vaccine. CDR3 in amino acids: CASSEQTSGADTQYF. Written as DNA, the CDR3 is TGTGCCAGCAGTGAACAGACTAGCGGGGCAGATACGCAGTATTTT.